This T cell receptor (beta chain) is drawn from a study of CD8+ T cells in alopecia areata. Study at large: Treated patients took oral tofacitinib at 5 to 10 mg twice daily.

The V gene's germline CDR1 is SGHRS and CDR2 YFSETQ. The V end was cut by 1 base, the J end by 5 bases, with 13 bases between. CDR3 length equals 15 residues. This clone was observed once. RNA extraction and reverse transcription yielded cDNA as sequencing template. The assay was immunoSEQ multiplex PCR, and TCRdb's table has in-frame clones only and misses some. The sample shows 200,000 to 250,000 clones, 67% of them seen only once. The chain is built from TRBV5-1 and TRBJ2-1; TRBD2 is a possible D gene (5 bases). Sample: CD4+ T cells sorted from blood, taken at week 0. This sequence originates from a human donor with alopecia areata. As DNA, the CDR3 is TGCGCCAGCAGCTTGAGGGCTGAGGGTAACAATGAGCAGTTCTTC. The encoded protein is CASSLRAEGNNEQFF. The complete variable domain, with remaining parts taken from reference TRBV5-1 and TRBJ2-1, reads KAGVTQTPRYLIKTRGQQVTLSCSPISGHRSVSWYQQTPGQGLQFLFEYFSETQRNKGNFPGRFSGRQFSNSRSEMNVSTLELGDSALYLCASSLRAEGNNEQFFGPGTRLTVL.